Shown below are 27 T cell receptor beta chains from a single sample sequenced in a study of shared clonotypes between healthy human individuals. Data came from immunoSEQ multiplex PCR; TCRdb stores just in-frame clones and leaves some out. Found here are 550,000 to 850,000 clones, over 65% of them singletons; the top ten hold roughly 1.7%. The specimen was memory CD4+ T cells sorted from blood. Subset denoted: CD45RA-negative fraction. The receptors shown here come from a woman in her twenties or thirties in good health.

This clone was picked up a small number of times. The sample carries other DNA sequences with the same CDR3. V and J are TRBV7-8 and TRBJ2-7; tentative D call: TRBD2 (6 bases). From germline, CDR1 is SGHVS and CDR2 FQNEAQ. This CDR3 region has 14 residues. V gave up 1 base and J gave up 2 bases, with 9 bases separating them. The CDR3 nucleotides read TGTGCCAGCAGCTTAGTTGCGGGGCCCTACGAGCAGTACTTC. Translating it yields CASSLVAGPYEQYF.

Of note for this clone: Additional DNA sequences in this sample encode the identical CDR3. For the CDR3, the DNA is TGTGCCAGCAGTTTACTCGACAGGCTTGGCACTGAAGCTTTCTTT. The encoded protein is CASSLLDRLGTEAFF. V and J are TRBV27 and TRBJ1-1, with D tentatively TRBD1 (6 bases). V lost 2 bases and J 4 bases, leaving 14 bases between the germline ends. This CDR3 comprises 15 residues. The germline V gene has CDR1 MNHEY and CDR2 SMNVEV (reference sequence).

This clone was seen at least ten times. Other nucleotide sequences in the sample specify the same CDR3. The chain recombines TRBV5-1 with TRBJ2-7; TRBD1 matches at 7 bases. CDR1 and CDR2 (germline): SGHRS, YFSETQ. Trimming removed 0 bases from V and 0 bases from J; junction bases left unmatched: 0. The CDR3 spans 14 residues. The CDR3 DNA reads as TGCGCCAGCAGCTTGGGGGACAGCTCCTACGAGCAGTACTTC. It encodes CASSLGDSSYEQYF.

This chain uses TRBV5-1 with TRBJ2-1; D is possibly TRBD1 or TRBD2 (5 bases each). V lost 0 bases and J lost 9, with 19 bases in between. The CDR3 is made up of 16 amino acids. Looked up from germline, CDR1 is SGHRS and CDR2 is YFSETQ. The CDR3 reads CASSLEGVGRRSEQFF. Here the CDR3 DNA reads TGCGCCAGCAGCTTGGAGGGAGTGGGGCGGCGCAGTGAGCAGTTCTTC.

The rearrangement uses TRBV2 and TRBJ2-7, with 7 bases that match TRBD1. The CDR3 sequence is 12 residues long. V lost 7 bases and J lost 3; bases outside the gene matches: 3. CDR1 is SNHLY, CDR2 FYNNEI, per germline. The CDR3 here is CASIGGFYEQYF. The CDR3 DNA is TGTGCCAGCATAGGGGGCTTCTACGAGCAGTACTTC.

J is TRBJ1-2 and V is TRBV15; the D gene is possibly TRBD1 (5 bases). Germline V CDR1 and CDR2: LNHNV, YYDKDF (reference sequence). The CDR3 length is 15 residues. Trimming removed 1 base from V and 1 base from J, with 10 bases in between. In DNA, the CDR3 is TGTGCCACCAGCAGAGGAGACAGCCTTAACTATGGCTACACCTTC. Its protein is CATSRGDSLNYGYTF.

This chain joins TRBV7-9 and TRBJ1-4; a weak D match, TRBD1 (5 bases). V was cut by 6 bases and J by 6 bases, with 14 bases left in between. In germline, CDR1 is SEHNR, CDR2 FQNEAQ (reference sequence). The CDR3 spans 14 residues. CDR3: CASRSGFGDEKLFF. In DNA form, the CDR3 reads TGTGCCAGCAGATCAGGGTTTGGGGATGAAAAACTGTTTTTT.

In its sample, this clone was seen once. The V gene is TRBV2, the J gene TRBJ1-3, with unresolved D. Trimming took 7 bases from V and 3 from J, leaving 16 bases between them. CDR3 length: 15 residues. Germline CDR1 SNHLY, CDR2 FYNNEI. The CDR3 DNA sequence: TGTGCCAGCACCCGTTGGGGAAGGCGTGGAAACACCATATATTTT. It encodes CASTRWGRRGNTIYF.

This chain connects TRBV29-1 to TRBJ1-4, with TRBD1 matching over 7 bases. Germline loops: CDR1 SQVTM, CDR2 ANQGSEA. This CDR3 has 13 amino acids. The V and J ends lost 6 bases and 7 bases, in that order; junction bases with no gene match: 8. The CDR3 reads CSVETGASEKLFF. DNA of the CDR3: TGCAGCGTCGAAACAGGGGCCAGTGAAAAACTGTTTTTT.

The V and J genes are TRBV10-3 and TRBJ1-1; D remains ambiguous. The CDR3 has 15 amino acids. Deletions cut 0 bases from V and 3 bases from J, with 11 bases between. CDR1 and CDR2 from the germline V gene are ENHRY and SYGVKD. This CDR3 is CAISESGVGDTEAFF. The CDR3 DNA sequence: TGTGCCATCAGTGAGTCCGGGGTTGGGGACACTGAAGCTTTCTTT.

CDR3 coding DNA: TGTGCCAGCAGCCCTGGGACAGGGGGCAGAGAGACCCAGTACTTC. Amino acid sequence: CASSPGTGGRETQYF. The J gene is TRBJ2-5, the V gene TRBV5-5; TRBD1 aligns across 12 bases. V trimming: 4 bases; J trimming: 4 bases; junction bases outside the gene matches: 5. The CDR3 contains 15 residues. Germline values: CDR1 SGHKS, CDR2 YYEKEE (reference sequence). Complete variable domain (other parts from reference TRBV5-5 and TRBJ2-5): DAGVTQSPTHLIKTRGQQVTLRCSPISGHKSVSWYQQVLGQGPQFIFQYYEKEERGRGNFPDRFSARQFPNYSSELNVNALLLGDSALYLCASSPGTGGRETQYFGPGTRLLVL.

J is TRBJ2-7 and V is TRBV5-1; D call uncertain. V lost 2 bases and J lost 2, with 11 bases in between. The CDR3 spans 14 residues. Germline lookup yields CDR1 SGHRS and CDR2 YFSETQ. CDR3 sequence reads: CASSFAGGPYEQYF. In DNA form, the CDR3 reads TGCGCCAGCAGCTTCGCAGGTGGTCCCTACGAGCAGTACTTC.

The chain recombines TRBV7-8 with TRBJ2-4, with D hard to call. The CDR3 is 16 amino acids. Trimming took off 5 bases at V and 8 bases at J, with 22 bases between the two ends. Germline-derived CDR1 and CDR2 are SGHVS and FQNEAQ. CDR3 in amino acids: CASSPGAGLVDDIQYF. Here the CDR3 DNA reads TGTGCCAGCAGCCCAGGCGCCGGCCTGGTAGATGACATTCAGTACTTC.

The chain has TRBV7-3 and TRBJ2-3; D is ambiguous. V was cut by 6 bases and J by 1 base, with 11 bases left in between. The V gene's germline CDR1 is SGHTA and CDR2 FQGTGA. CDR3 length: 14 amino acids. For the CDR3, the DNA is TGTGCCAGCAGGCTCGGAGCCGGCACAGATACGCAGTATTTT. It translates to CASRLGAGTDTQYF. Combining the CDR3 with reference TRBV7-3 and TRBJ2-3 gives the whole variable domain GAGVSQTPSNKVTEKGKYVELRCDPISGHTALYWYRQSLGQGPEFLIYFQGTGAADDSGLPNDRFFAVRPEGSVSTLKIQRTERGDSAVYLCASRLGAGTDTQYFGPGTRLTVL.

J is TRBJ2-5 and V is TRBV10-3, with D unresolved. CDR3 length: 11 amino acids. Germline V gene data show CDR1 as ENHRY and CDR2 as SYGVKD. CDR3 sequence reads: CGPESGETQYF. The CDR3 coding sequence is TGTGGCCCGGAGTCCGGTGAGACCCAGTACTTC.

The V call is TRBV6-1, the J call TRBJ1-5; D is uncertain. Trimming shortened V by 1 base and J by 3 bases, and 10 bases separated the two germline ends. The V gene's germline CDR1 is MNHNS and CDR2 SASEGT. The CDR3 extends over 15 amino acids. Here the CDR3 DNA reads TGTGCCAGCAGTGAAGAGGTATTAAACAATCAGCCCCAGCATTTT. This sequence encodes CASSEEVLNNQPQHF.

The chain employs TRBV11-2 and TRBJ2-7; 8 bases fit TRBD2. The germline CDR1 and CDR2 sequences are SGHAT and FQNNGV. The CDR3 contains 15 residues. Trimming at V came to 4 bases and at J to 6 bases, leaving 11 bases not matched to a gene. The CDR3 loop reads CASSSKAGAMVEQYF. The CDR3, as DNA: TGTGCCAGCAGCTCAAAAGCGGGAGCCATGGTCGAGCAGTACTTC.

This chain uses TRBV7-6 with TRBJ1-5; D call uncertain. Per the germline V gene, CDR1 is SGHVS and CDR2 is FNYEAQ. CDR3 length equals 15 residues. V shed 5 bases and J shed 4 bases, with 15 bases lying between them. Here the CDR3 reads CASSPNTGGNQPQHF. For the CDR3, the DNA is TGTGCCAGCAGCCCCAACACGGGAGGTAATCAGCCCCAGCATTTT.

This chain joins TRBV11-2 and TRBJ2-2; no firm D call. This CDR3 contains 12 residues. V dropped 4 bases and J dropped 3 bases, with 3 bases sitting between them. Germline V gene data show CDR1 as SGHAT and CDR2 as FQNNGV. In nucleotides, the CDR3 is TGTGCCAGCAGCTGGGACACCGGGGAGCTGTTTTTT. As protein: CASSWDTGELFF.

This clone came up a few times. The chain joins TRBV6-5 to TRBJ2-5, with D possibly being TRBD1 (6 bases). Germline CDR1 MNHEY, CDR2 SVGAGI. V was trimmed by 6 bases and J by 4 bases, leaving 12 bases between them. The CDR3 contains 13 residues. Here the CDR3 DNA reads TGTGCCAGCAGACAGGGCGGCGCAGAGACCCAGTACTTC. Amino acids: CASRQGGAETQYF.

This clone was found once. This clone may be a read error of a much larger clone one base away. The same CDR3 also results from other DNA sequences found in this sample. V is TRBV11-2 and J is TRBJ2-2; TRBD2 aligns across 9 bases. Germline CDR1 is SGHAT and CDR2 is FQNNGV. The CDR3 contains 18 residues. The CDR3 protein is CASSYRGGGSGSRGELFF. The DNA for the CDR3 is TGTGCTAGCAGCTACCGGGGCGGTGGTAGCGGGAGTAGGGGGGAGCTGTTTTTT.

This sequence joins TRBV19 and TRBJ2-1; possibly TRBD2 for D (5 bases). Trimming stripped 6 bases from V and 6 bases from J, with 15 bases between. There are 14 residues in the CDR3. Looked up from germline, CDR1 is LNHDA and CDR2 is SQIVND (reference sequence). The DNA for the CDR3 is TGTGCCAGTAGGGAGAGGGCCAAGACCAATGAGCAGTTCTTC. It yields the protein CASRERAKTNEQFF.

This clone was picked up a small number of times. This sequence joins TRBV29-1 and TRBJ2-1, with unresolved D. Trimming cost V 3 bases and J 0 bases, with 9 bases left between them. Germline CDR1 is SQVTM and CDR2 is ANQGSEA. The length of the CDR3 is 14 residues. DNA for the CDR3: TGCAGCGTTGATGCACTTTACTCCTACAATGAGCAGTTCTTC. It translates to CSVDALYSYNEQFF.

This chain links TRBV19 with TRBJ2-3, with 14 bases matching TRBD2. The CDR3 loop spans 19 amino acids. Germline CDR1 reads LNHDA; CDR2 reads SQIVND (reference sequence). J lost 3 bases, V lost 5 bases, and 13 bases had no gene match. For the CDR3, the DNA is TGTGCCAGTAGTCTAACCGGGACTAGCGGGAGTTCAGGAACAGATACGCAGTATTTT. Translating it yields CASSLTGTSGSSGTDTQYF.

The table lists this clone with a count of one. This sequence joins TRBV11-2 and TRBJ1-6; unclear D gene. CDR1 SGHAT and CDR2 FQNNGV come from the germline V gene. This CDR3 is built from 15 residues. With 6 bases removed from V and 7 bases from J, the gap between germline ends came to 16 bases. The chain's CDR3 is CASSLVRTGNSPLHF. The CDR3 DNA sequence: TGTGCCAGCAGTCTGGTCCGGACGGGAAATTCACCCCTCCACTTT. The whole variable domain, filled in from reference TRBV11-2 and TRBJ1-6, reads EAGVAQSPRYKIIEKRQSVAFWCNPISGHATLYWYQQILGQGPKLLIQFQNNGVVDDSQLPKDRFSAERLKGVDSTLKIQPAKLEDSAVYLCASSLVRTGNSPLHFGNGTRLTVT.

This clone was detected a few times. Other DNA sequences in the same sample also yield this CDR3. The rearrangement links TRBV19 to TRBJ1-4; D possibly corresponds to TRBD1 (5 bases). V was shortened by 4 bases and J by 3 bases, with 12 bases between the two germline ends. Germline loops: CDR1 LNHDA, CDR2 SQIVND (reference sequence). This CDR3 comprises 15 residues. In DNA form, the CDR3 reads TGTGCCAGTAGTACCGGAGGGGTTGCTAATGAAAAACTGTTTTTT. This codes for CASSTGGVANEKLFF.

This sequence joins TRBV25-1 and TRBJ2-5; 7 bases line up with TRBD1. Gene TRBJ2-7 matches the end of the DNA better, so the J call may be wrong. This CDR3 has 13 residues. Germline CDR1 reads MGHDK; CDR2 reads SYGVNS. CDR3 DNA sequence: TGTGCCAGCAGCGGTGACAGGGCCTACGAGCAGTACTTC. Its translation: CASSGDRAYEQYF.